This T cell receptor beta chain was profiled in a study of cytomegalovirus exposure and HLA in healthy donors. Across the study: The same platform used for the roughly 610 first-cohort repertoires was also used for the 90 to 150 validation repertoires, as a later analysis reported.

Study outcomes and limitations: Investigators reported under 200 TCR beta chains as tied to cytomegalovirus.

As to this clone: Antigen unknown.

Clones were sequenced by immunoSEQ multiplex PCR, and TCRdb holds only the in-frame ones, with some missing. Of over 150,000 clones in the sample, around 84% were seen once. The CDR3 sequence is 17 residues long. V was clipped by 0 bases and J by 4 bases, with 19 bases between them. The germline V gene encodes CDR1 SGDLS and CDR2 YYNGEE. The receptor's source is a human donor in good health. The specimen sequenced was PBMCs. V gene TRBV9 combines with J gene TRBJ1-2; D gene unclear. The CDR3 region has the DNA TGTGCCAGCAGCGTAGGAGGGTTCGTTACAAGAACCTATGGCTACACCTTC. Residues: CASSVGGFVTRTYGYTF.